A selection of T cell receptor beta chains follows, all from one sample in a study of T cells in localized non-small cell lung cancer. Profiling relied on immunoSEQ multiplex PCR, and the TCRdb table lists in-frame clones only, not all of them. The profile shows 25,000 to 30,000 clones, 80% to 85% of them singletons. Sequences were derived from peripheral blood mononuclear cells, sampled before any cancer treatment. These receptor sequences come from a man aged 40-75 years with stage III lung adenocarcinoma. The CDR3 runs from the conserved cysteine through the conserved F or W. Fields, in order: CDR3 length, V gene, clone size, CDR3 protein. A row's size may be missing; if present it is once, few, many or a size class.

13 | TRBV6-5 | NA | CASSSGITGELFF
13 | TRBV10-1 | once | CASSQQVTGELFF
12 | TRBV11-2 | NA | CASSFTEEKLFF
13 | TRBV10-3 | NA | CAITLTGLDGYTF
14 | TRBV10-3 | NA | CAIRSGASEETQYF
13 | TRBV9 | few | CASSVEAGQPQHF
14 | TRBV19 | NA | CASTPGHSNEKLFF
13 | TRBV27 | NA | CASSLDYSGELFF
13 | TRBV7-8 | NA | CASSLYQNTEAFF
17 | TRBV6-1 | few | CASSEIVGGGNTGELFF
15 | TRBV18 | NA | CASSPGEGVLETQYF
16 | TRBV28 | NA | CASSSLLAGKNNEQFF
15 | TRBV6-1 | few | CASSKRTSGTDTQYF
15 | TRBV6-5 | NA | CASSYSPTHTGELFF
15 | TRBV7-8 | NA | CASSFGTGLNTEAFF
15 | TRBV6-5 | NA | CASSKDSGNTGELFF
12 | TRBV6-5 | NA | CASSPYTGRLFF
14 | TRBV5-4 | NA | CASSFGSNTGELFF
14 | TRBV9 | NA | CASSGTSSTDTQYF
14 | TRBV5-6 | NA | CASSSWDRGYGYTF
14 | TRBV6-6 | NA | CASSYGTRINEQYF
15 | TRBV19 | once | CASKPEGRGSETQYF
15 | TRBV15 | NA | CATSLKGVAKNIQYF
15 | TRBV2 | NA | CASRVDSANTGELFF
12 | TRBV28 | NA | CASSTRQQPQHF
14 | TRBV28 | NA | CASSAGTFYQPQHF
15 | TRBV7-9 | NA | CASSRRGGQGLAQYF
16 | TRBV27 | NA | CASSFRGANSYNEQFF
16 | TRBV5-1 | once | CASSRDLVTGGTEAFF
12 | TRBV14 | medium-sized | CASSQTNYEQYF
15 | TRBV11-2 | NA | CASSSPHNDADTQYF
16 | TRBV29-1 | NA | CSVSPRDKFSGNTIYF
15 | TRBV7-9 | NA | CASSLSSYSTDTQYF
16 | TRBV2 | NA | CASSNRGSSYNSPLHF
13 | TRBV19 | NA | CASSIARNTEAFF
16 | TRBV13 | NA | CASSLLQGAATDTQYF
11 | TRBV29-1 | once | CSAGGDTEAFF
14 | TRBV6-1 | NA | CASSEGQGYQPQHF
13 | TRBV2 | NA | CASTLDAVLGQFF
14 | TRBV29-1 | NA | CSVKGAGGPDTQYF
15 | TRBV30 | few | CAWSPGSVTNEKLFF
15 | TRBV7-2 | NA | CASSLGGRGRSPLHF
13 | TRBV19 | NA | CASMGQGAAPLHF
14 | TRBV11-2 | NA | CASSLLTTQETQYF